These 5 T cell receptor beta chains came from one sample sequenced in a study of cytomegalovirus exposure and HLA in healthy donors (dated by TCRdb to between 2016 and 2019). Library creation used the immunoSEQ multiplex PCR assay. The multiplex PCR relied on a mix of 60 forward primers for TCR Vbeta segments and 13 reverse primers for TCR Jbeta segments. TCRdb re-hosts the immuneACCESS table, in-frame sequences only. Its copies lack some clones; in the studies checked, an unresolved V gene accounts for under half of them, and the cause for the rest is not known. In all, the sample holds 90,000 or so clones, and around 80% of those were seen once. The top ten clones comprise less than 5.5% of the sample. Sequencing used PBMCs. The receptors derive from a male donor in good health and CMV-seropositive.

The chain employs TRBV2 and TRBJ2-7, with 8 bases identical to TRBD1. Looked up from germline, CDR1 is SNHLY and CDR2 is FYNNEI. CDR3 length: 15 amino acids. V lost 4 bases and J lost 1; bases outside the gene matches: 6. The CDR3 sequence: CASSAGDRWSYEQYF. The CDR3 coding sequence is TGTGCCAGCAGTGCTGGGGACAGGTGGTCCTACGAGCAGTACTTC.

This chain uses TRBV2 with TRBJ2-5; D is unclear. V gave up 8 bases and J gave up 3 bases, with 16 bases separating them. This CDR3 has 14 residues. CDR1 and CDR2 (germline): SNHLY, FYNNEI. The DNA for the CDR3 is TGTGCCAGCTATATCCACACAGCAAAAGAGACCCAGTACTTC. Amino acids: CASYIHTAKETQYF.

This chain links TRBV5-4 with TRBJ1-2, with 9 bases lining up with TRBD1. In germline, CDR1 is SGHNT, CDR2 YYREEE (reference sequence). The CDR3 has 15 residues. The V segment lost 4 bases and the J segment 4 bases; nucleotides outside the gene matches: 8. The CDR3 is CASSNIQGAGYGYTF. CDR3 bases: TGTGCCAGCAGCAACATACAGGGGGCCGGCTATGGCTACACCTTC.

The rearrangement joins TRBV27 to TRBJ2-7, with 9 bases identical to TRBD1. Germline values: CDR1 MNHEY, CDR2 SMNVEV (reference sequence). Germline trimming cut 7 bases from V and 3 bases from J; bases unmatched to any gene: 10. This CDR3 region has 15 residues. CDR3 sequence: CASTPRTGAGYEQYF. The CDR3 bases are TGTGCCAGCACCCCCAGGACAGGGGCGGGCTACGAGCAGTACTTC.

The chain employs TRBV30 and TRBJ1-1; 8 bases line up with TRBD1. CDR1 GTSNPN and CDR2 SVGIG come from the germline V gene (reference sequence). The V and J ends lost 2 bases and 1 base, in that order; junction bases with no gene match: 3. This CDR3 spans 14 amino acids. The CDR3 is CAWSSTGGNTEAFF. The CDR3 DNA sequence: TGTGCCTGGAGTTCCACAGGGGGGAACACTGAAGCTTTCTTT.